This is a list of T cell receptor beta chains from one sample in a study of blood T cell repertoires in COVID-19. Libraries were prepared by immunoSEQ multiplex PCR; TCRdb keeps only in-frame clonotypes and omits some of them. The sample holds about 160,000 clones, 80% to 90% seen once. The sample comprised peripheral blood. The receptors were sampled from a woman aged 55-75 years who had recovered from COVID-19. The CDR3 runs from the conserved cysteine through the conserved F or W. The order of the fields is J gene, clone size, V gene, D gene, CDR3 DNA, CDR3 protein. A D gene is named only where the DNA matches it firmly. Size values are once, few and many counts, or a class for expanded clones, and some rows have none.

J: TRBJ2-5; size: NA; V: TRBV5-1; D: TRBD2; DNA: TGCGCCAGCAGCTTAGCGGGGTCGGAGACCCAGTACTTC; CDR3: CASSLAGSETQYF
J: TRBJ2-2; size: once; V: TRBV27; D: NA; DNA: TGTGCCAGCAGTTGGGCTTCTCACACCGGGGAGCTGTTTTTT; CDR3: CASSWASHTGELFF
J: TRBJ1-2; size: NA; V: TRBV28; D: NA; DNA: TGTGCCAGCAGCTCGGGGAAGGCTAACTATGGCTACACCTTC; CDR3: CASSSGKANYGYTF
J: TRBJ2-6; size: NA; V: TRBV18; D: NA; DNA: TGTGCCAGCTCACCAACTACAGGATACTCTGGGGCCAACGTCCTGACTTTC; CDR3: CASSPTTGYSGANVLTF
J: TRBJ2-7; size: NA; V: TRBV27; D: NA; DNA: TGTGCCAGCAGTTTGCAACAGGAATACGAGCAGTACTTC; CDR3: CASSLQQEYEQYF
J: TRBJ1-5; size: NA; V: TRBV2; D: NA; DNA: TGTGCCAGCCGGGGGGATAGCAATCAGCCCCAGCATTTT; CDR3: CASRGDSNQPQHF
J: TRBJ2-3; size: NA; V: TRBV2; D: NA; DNA: TGTGCCAGCAGTCAAATGGGACTGCAAGATACGCAGTATTTT; CDR3: CASSQMGLQDTQYF
J: TRBJ2-1; size: NA; V: TRBV18; D: TRBD2; DNA: TGTGCCAGCTCACTCGGACTAGCGGGGGGGTCTGACAATGAGCAGTTCTTC; CDR3: CASSLGLAGGSDNEQFF
J: TRBJ2-7; size: NA; V: TRBV5-1; D: NA; DNA: TGCGCCAGCAGCTTGGGTGGCGGGCTCAACTACGAGCAGTACTTC; CDR3: CASSLGGGLNYEQYF
J: TRBJ2-5; size: NA; V: TRBV19; D: NA; DNA: TGTGCCAGTAGTATTTTATGGGGAGTGGAGACCCAGTACTTC; CDR3: CASSILWGVETQYF
J: TRBJ1-2; size: once; V: TRBV5-1; D: NA; DNA: TGCGCCAGCAGCTCCCTCCGGACAGCAAGTGATGGCTACACCTTC; CDR3: CASSSLRTASDGYTF
J: TRBJ2-7; size: NA; V: TRBV27; D: TRBD1; DNA: TGTGCCAGCAGTTTAAGGACAGGGGTAACCTACGAGCAGTACTTC; CDR3: CASSLRTGVTYEQYF
J: TRBJ1-1; size: NA; V: TRBV6-5; D: NA; DNA: TGTGCCAGCACACCTCAACCGCGGGGGAACACTGAAGCTTTCTTT; CDR3: CASTPQPRGNTEAFF
J: TRBJ1-2; size: NA; V: TRBV4-1; D: TRBD1; DNA: TGCGCCAGCAGCCAATTCGACAGGGCCGACGGCTACACCTTC; CDR3: CASSQFDRADGYTF
J: TRBJ2-5; size: once; V: TRBV11-2; D: NA; DNA: TGTGCCAGCGCCGCCTGGGCTACGTACCAAGAGACCCAGTACTTC; CDR3: CASAAWATYQETQYF
J: TRBJ2-5; size: NA; V: TRBV28; D: TRBD2; DNA: TGTGCCAGCAGTATTAGCGGGGGGTCCCAAGAGACCCAGTACTTC; CDR3: CASSISGGSQETQYF
J: TRBJ2-7; size: NA; V: TRBV6-1; D: NA; DNA: TGTGCCAGCAGTGAATACAGGTTAATCTACGAGCAGTACTTC; CDR3: CASSEYRLIYEQYF
J: TRBJ2-2; size: NA; V: TRBV7-2; D: TRBD2; DNA: TGTGCCAGCAGCTTAGCGGGGGGGTCCGGGGAGCTGTTTTTT; CDR3: CASSLAGGSGELFF
J: TRBJ2-2; size: few; V: TRBV19; D: NA; DNA: TGTGCCAGTGACCAGGGGACGGCCGGGGAGCTGTTTTTT; CDR3: CASDQGTAGELFF
J: TRBJ2-1; size: NA; V: TRBV30; D: TRBD1; DNA: TGTGCCTGGAGTGTTAAGGGGGCAGGGGAGCAGTTCTTC; CDR3: CAWSVKGAGEQFF
J: TRBJ1-5; size: NA; V: TRBV6-2/TRBV6-3; D: NA; DNA: TGTGCCAGCAGTTCTTTCAATCAGCCCCAGCATTTT; CDR3: CASSSFNQPQHF
J: TRBJ2-7; size: NA; V: TRBV7-9; D: NA; DNA: TGTGCCAGCAGCTTCAGGGGCCCCACCTACGAGCAGTACTTC; CDR3: CASSFRGPTYEQYF
J: TRBJ2-7; size: NA; V: TRBV19; D: TRBD1; DNA: TGTGCCAGTAGTATGGGGACAGGCTTGGGAGAGCAGTACTTC; CDR3: CASSMGTGLGEQYF
J: TRBJ2-1; size: few; V: TRBV3-1/TRBV3-2; D: NA; DNA: TGTGCCAGCAGCCAAGGGCTGATCAGCTCCTACAATGAGCAGTTCTTC; CDR3: CASSQGLISSYNEQFF
J: TRBJ1-1; size: NA; V: TRBV10-1; D: TRBD1; DNA: TGCGCCAGCAGCTTAGGGGGCTCGGGCACTGAAGCTTTCTTT; CDR3: CASSLGGSGTEAFF
J: TRBJ2-5; size: NA; V: TRBV11-2; D: NA; DNA: TGTGCCAGCAGCCCTGCCCGACAGTACCAAGAGACCCAGTACTTC; CDR3: CASSPARQYQETQYF
J: TRBJ1-6; size: NA; V: TRBV30; D: TRBD1; DNA: TGTGCCTGGACCCAGCTCAGGGGGGTAGGGGGCGCAGGGTCACCCCTCCACTTT; CDR3: CAWTQLRGVGGAGSPLHF
J: TRBJ2-3; size: NA; V: TRBV6-5; D: NA; DNA: TGTGCCAGCAGTTACTCGATTGCAGGGGCAGATACGCAGTATTTT; CDR3: CASSYSIAGADTQYF
J: TRBJ2-7; size: NA; V: TRBV6-1; D: NA; DNA: TGTGCCAGCAGTGAAGGAGGTGCAAGCGGTTACGAGCAGTACTTC; CDR3: CASSEGGASGYEQYF
J: TRBJ1-2; size: NA; V: TRBV28; D: NA; DNA: TGTGCCAGGCGATTGCTATGGGACAAAAAAAACTATGGCTACACCTTC; CDR3: CARRLLWDKKNYGYTF
J: TRBJ2-7; size: once; V: TRBV7-2; D: TRBD1; DNA: TGTGCCAGCAGCTTAGCTGGGGGGGGACAGGGCTACAACGAGCAGTACTTC; CDR3: CASSLAGGGQGYNEQYF
J: TRBJ1-6; size: NA; V: TRBV19; D: TRBD1; DNA: TGTGCCAGTACCGACTCCGACAGGGTGTTTTCACCCCTCCACTTT; CDR3: CASTDSDRVFSPLHF
J: TRBJ1-3; size: NA; V: TRBV19; D: NA; DNA: TGTGGGGCAACTGCTGGAAACACCATATATTTT; CDR3: CGATAGNTIYF
J: TRBJ1-2; size: NA; V: TRBV5-1; D: TRBD1; DNA: TGCGCCAGCAGGCCGGACAGGGGAAATGGCTACACCTTC; CDR3: CASRPDRGNGYTF
J: TRBJ1-1; size: NA; V: TRBV5-1; D: NA; DNA: TGCGCCAGCAGCTTGGGAAGTGGGAGCACTGAAGCTTTCTTT; CDR3: CASSLGSGSTEAFF
J: TRBJ1-1; size: NA; V: TRBV5-1; D: NA; DNA: TGCGCCAGCAGACAGATAGGAGGGAGCACTGAAGCTTTCTTT; CDR3: CASRQIGGSTEAFF
J: TRBJ1-3; size: NA; V: TRBV5-1; D: TRBD1; DNA: TGCGCCAGCAGCCAGGACAGGGGGCACTCTGGAAACACCATATATTTT; CDR3: CASSQDRGHSGNTIYF
J: TRBJ1-2; size: NA; V: TRBV2; D: TRBD1; DNA: TGTGCCAGCATACTCTCAGGGGGGAGCTATGGCTACACCTTC; CDR3: CASILSGGSYGYTF
J: TRBJ1-5; size: NA; V: TRBV27; D: NA; DNA: TGTGCCAGCAGCGACAGTTCCAATCAGCCCCAGCATTTT; CDR3: CASSDSSNQPQHF
J: TRBJ1-2; size: NA; V: TRBV19; D: NA; DNA: TGTGCCAGTATTGAGAACTCTGGGGGCGGACGGCCAAGCTATGGCTACACCTTC; CDR3: CASIENSGGGRPSYGYTF
J: TRBJ2-2; size: once; V: TRBV20-1; D: NA; DNA: TGCAGTGCTAGTGTAGAGGCGAGTACCGGGGAGCTGTTTTTT; CDR3: CSASVEASTGELFF
J: TRBJ2-3; size: NA; V: TRBV11-2; D: NA; DNA: TGTGCCAGCAGCCGCGGGGATAATACGCAGTATTTT; CDR3: CASSRGDNTQYF
J: TRBJ1-1; size: NA; V: TRBV3-1/TRBV3-2; D: TRBD1; DNA: TGTGCCAGCAGACAGAGGACAGGGGGCTGGACTGAAGCTTTCTTT; CDR3: CASRQRTGGWTEAFF
J: TRBJ2-2; size: NA; V: TRBV7-9; D: NA; DNA: TGTGCCAGCAGCTTAGGACTAGTAGTGACCGGGGAGCTGTTTTTT; CDR3: CASSLGLVVTGELFF
J: TRBJ1-4; size: NA; V: TRBV14; D: NA; DNA: TGTGCCAGCAGCCAAGCGATCGTGGGGCTTGAAAAACTGTTTTTT; CDR3: CASSQAIVGLEKLFF
J: TRBJ2-3; size: NA; V: TRBV5-1; D: TRBD1; DNA: TGCGCCAGCAGCCCGACAGGGGGCGCAGATACGCAGTATTTT; CDR3: CASSPTGGADTQYF
J: TRBJ2-6; size: once; V: TRBV5-1; D: NA; DNA: TGCGCCAGCAGGTCTTCAGGGGCTGGGGCCAACGTCCTGACTTTC; CDR3: CASRSSGAGANVLTF
J: TRBJ1-1; size: NA; V: TRBV6-1; D: NA; DNA: TGTGCCAGCAGTGAAAATAAAGGCAGGGGGAACACTGAAGCTTTCTTT; CDR3: CASSENKGRGNTEAFF
J: TRBJ1-5; size: NA; V: TRBV28; D: TRBD1; DNA: TGTGCCAGCAATGACAGGGCCGATCAGCCCCAGCATTTT; CDR3: CASNDRADQPQHF
J: TRBJ2-1; size: NA; V: TRBV5-1; D: TRBD2; DNA: TGCGCCAGCAGCTCCTACGCATTAGCGGGGGGGGAGCAGTTCTTC; CDR3: CASSSYALAGGEQFF